The 26 T cell receptor beta chains reported below all come from one sample, sequenced in a study of T cell responses to AZD1222 COVID-19 vaccine. The repertoire was sequenced with immunoSEQ multiplex PCR; TCRdb's copy has only in-frame clones and lacks some. Of roughly 92,000 clones detected, less than 90% appear once; the ten largest clones hold 5%. Sequences were derived from peripheral blood, sampled 28 days after the second AZD1222 dose. The source is an adult who received the AZD1222 COVID-19 vaccine.

The chain has TRBV19 and TRBJ1-3; D possibly corresponds to TRBD1 (5 bases). Germline V CDR1 and CDR2: LNHDA, SQIVND (reference sequence). This CDR3 contains 16 residues. With 6 bases removed from V and 0 bases from J, the gap between germline ends came to 15 bases. The CDR3 is CASRRPGRHSGNTIYF. The CDR3 coding sequence is TGTGCCAGTAGGCGCCCGGGACGGCACTCTGGAAACACCATATATTTT. Full variable domain (remainder filled in from reference TRBV19 and TRBJ1-3): DGGITQSPKYLFRKEGQNVTLSCEQNLNHDAMYWYRQDPGQGLRLIYYSQIVNDFQKGDIAEGYSVSREKKESFPLTVTSAQKNPTAFYLCASRRPGRHSGNTIYFGEGSWLTVV.

The gene calls are TRBV5-1 and TRBJ2-5; TRBD1 or TRBD2 may be the D gene (6 bases each). The CDR3 is 15 amino acids. Trimming shortened V by 4 bases and J by 5 bases, and 18 bases separated the two germline ends. The germline CDR1 and CDR2 sequences are SGHRS and YFSETQ. This CDR3 reads CASSAGGLLRETQYF. The CDR3 DNA reads TGCGCCAGCAGCGCTGGGGGGCTACTTAGGGAGACCCAGTACTTC.

The CDR3 region has the DNA TGTGCCAGCAGCTCCCGCATGGGGATCACTGAAGCTTTCTTT. Its protein product is CASSSRMGITEAFF. V usage is TRBV7-9 and J usage is TRBJ1-1; D is unresolved. The CDR3 runs 14 residues. The V gene's germline CDR1 is SEHNR and CDR2 FQNEAQ (reference sequence). Trimming removed 4 bases from V and 4 bases from J, with 13 bases in between.

The chain couples TRBV2 to TRBJ1-3; the D is unclear. This CDR3 has 13 residues. Germline CDR1 reads SNHLY; CDR2 reads FYNNEI. Trimming removed 9 bases at V and 4 bases at J, with 13 bases between. CDR3 sequence reads: CASHRENGNTIYF. DNA for the CDR3: TGTGCCAGTCACCGGGAGAACGGAAACACCATATATTTT. The complete variable domain, with remaining parts taken from reference TRBV2 and TRBJ1-3, reads EPEVTQTPSHQVTQMGQEVILRCVPISNHLYFYWYRQILGQKVEFLVSFYNNEISEKSEIFDDQFSVERPDGSNFTLKIRSTKLEDSAMYFCASHRENGNTIYFGEGSWLTVV.

This rearrangement joins TRBV2 to TRBJ1-5; D is ambiguous. The V end was cut by 1 base, the J end by 0 bases, with 4 bases between. This CDR3 has 14 amino acids. The germline V gene encodes CDR1 SNHLY and CDR2 FYNNEI. The CDR3 coding sequence is TGTGCCAGCAGTGAAGGTAATAGCAATCAGCCCCAGCATTTT. Protein product: CASSEGNSNQPQHF.

The J gene is TRBJ2-6, the V gene TRBV2, with 9 nucleotides matching TRBD1. Per the germline V gene, CDR1 is SNHLY and CDR2 is FYNNEI. The trim removed 5 bases at V and 2 bases at J, leaving 7 bases unmatched. The CDR3 is 17 residues long. CDR3 coding DNA: TGTGCCAGCAGTAACGGACAGGGGATTACTGGGGCCAACGTCCTGACTTTC. Residues: CASSNGQGITGANVLTF. Combining the CDR3 with reference TRBV2 and TRBJ2-6 gives the whole variable domain EPEVTQTPSHQVTQMGQEVILRCVPISNHLYFYWYRQILGQKVEFLVSFYNNEISEKSEIFDDQFSVERPDGSNFTLKIRSTKLEDSAMYFCASSNGQGITGANVLTFGAGSRLTVL.

The V gene is TRBV18, the J gene TRBJ1-1, with D possibly TRBD1 on 5 matching bases. V was trimmed by 5 bases and J by 1 base, leaving 17 bases between them. This CDR3 has 16 residues. The germline V gene encodes CDR1 KGHSH and CDR2 LQKENI. This CDR3 is CASSTGRTGANTEAFF. CDR3 DNA: TGTGCCAGCTCAACGGGACGAACTGGGGCGAACACTGAAGCTTTCTTT.

The V gene is TRBV19, the J gene TRBJ1-5, with a weak D call TRBD1 (5 bases). The germline V gene has CDR1 LNHDA and CDR2 SQIVND (reference sequence). Trimming took off 1 base at V and 8 bases at J, with 12 bases between the two ends. The CDR3 is made up of 14 amino acids. The CDR3 reads CASSIVAGGKPQHF. CDR3 nucleotides: TGTGCCAGTAGTATAGTCGCGGGGGGGAAGCCCCAGCATTTT.

V usage is TRBV29-1 and J usage is TRBJ1-1; TRBD1 is a possible D gene (5 bases). V lost 6 bases and J lost 5, with 19 bases in between. The CDR3 length is 14 residues. Per germline, CDR1 SQVTM and CDR2 ANQGSEA. The CDR3 reads CSVIDSGGGTEAFF. CDR3 DNA sequence: TGCAGCGTGATAGACAGTGGTGGAGGAACTGAAGCTTTCTTT.

This sequence joins TRBV7-2 and TRBJ1-5; 8 positions match TRBD1. Germline lookup yields CDR1 SGHTA and CDR2 FQGNSA. J gave up 5 bases and V 5 bases, and 5 bases lay outside the gene matches. The CDR3 sequence is 14 residues long. CDR3 coding DNA: TGTGCCAGCAGCCGCGGACAGGGAGATCAGCCCCAGCATTTT. Its protein is CASSRGQGDQPQHF.

The V gene is TRBV7-9, the J gene TRBJ1-1, with D unclear. This CDR3 comprises 14 residues. V lost 1 base, J lost 1 base, and 7 bases lay in between. Germline values: CDR1 SEHNR, CDR2 FQNEAQ (reference sequence). The CDR3 DNA reads TGTGCCAGCAGCTTAGTAGGGAGGAACACTGAAGCTTTCTTT. Its translation is CASSLVGRNTEAFF.

The table lists this clone with a count of one. This chain's CDR3 is CASSSAGLEGYTF. The CDR3 DNA follows: TGTGCCAGCAGTTCCGCGGGATTGGAAGGCTACACCTTC. The genes are TRBV12-3 or TRBV12-4 and TRBJ1-2; no definite D call. V lost 4 bases, J lost 8 bases, and 14 bases lay in between. The CDR3 contains 13 residues.

V is TRBV19 and J is TRBJ1-5; TRBD1 might be the D (6 bases). Trimming took 6 bases from V and 4 from J, leaving 13 bases between them. The CDR3 is 14 residues long. Germline lookup yields CDR1 LNHDA and CDR2 SQIVND (reference sequence). The CDR3 DNA reads TGTGCCAGTAGCTACCAACAGGGAAATCAGCCCCAGCATTTT. Translation gives CASSYQQGNQPQHF.

This chain uses TRBV19 with TRBJ1-2; TRBD1 is a possible D gene (5 bases). V was clipped by 4 bases and J by 7 bases, with 16 bases between them. The CDR3 totals 14 residues. The germline V gene has CDR1 LNHDA and CDR2 SQIVND (reference sequence). CDR3 in amino acids: CASSNTPAGGGYTF. The CDR3 DNA reads TGTGCCAGTAGTAATACACCCGCCGGGGGTGGCTACACCTTC.

The chain joins TRBV5-4 to TRBJ2-7; 11 bases agree with TRBD2. This CDR3 has 14 residues. Per the germline V gene, CDR1 is SGHNT and CDR2 is YYREEE (reference sequence). After removal of 1 base from V and 4 bases from J, the junction contained 1 base not matched to a gene. DNA of the CDR3: TGTGCCAGCAGCTTGTCTAGCGGGGGGTACGAGCAGTACTTC. As protein: CASSLSSGGYEQYF.

The sample holds one count of this clone. The J gene is TRBJ1-6, the V gene TRBV19; a possible D gene is TRBD1 (6 bases). V was shortened by 7 bases and J by 10 bases, with 20 bases between the two germline ends. Germline-derived CDR1 and CDR2 are LNHDA and SQIVND (reference sequence). The CDR3 extends over 15 amino acids. The CDR3 coding sequence is TGTGCCAGTACACCGGAAACAGGGTGGCGCTCACCCCTCCACTTT. Translation gives CASTPETGWRSPLHF.

CDR3: CASSSTGQGTSGNTIYF. For the CDR3, the DNA is TGCGCCAGCAGCTCGACCGGACAGGGGACCTCTGGAAACACCATATATTTT. The chain combines TRBV5-1 with TRBJ1-3; 9 nucleotides agree with TRBD1. V gave up 3 bases and J gave up 0 bases; unmatched junction bases: 7. CDR1 is SGHRS and CDR2 is YFSETQ in the germline V gene. This CDR3 has 17 amino acids.

The chain combines TRBV7-2 with TRBJ2-1; possibly TRBD2 for D (6 bases). Germline assignment: CDR1 SGHTA and CDR2 FQGNSA. The CDR3 sequence is 15 residues long. V dropped 5 bases and J dropped 8 bases, with 19 bases sitting between them. The CDR3 spells CASSPHRSGGDEQFF. The CDR3 DNA is TGTGCCAGCAGCCCCCACCGGTCGGGCGGGGATGAGCAGTTCTTC.

This clone was seen only once. One junction end does not reproduce the germline sequence, and a read error may be involved. V and J are TRBV29-1 and TRBJ2-7; 7 bases align to TRBD1. This CDR3 is built from 12 residues. Germline-derived CDR1 and CDR2 are SQVTM and ANQGSEA. The CDR3 loop is CSVSKIGDSLLF. CDR3 nucleotide sequence: TGCAGCGTTTCGAAGATAGGGGACAGCCTATTATTC.

The V gene is TRBV5-6, the J gene TRBJ1-4; D is ambiguous. CDR1 is SGHDT and CDR2 is YYEEEE in the germline V gene. The V and J ends lost 1 base and 0 bases respectively, with 4 bases between them. CDR3 length: 14 amino acids. The CDR3 region has the DNA TGTGCCAGCAGCTTGTCAGCAACTAATGAAAAACTGTTTTTT. Amino acids: CASSLSATNEKLFF.

The rearrangement joins TRBV6-5 to TRBJ1-2; D perhaps matches TRBD1 (5 bases). Trimming shortened V by 5 bases and J by 5 bases, and 12 bases separated the two germline ends. The V gene's germline CDR1 is MNHEY and CDR2 SVGAGI. This CDR3 contains 13 residues. In nucleotides, the CDR3 is TGTGCCAGCAGTCCCCCGGGACGGTATGGCTACACCTTC. It is translated as CASSPPGRYGYTF.

The chain recombines TRBV18 with TRBJ2-2; tentatively, D is TRBD1 (6 bases). The V end lost 2 bases, the J end lost 4 bases, and 11 bases lay between the germline ends. CDR1 is KGHSH and CDR2 is LQKENI in the germline V gene. This CDR3 spans 15 amino acids. CDR3 loop: CASSPRTEPTGELFF. The DNA of the CDR3 is TGTGCCAGCTCACCAAGGACAGAACCCACCGGGGAGCTGTTTTTT.

The genes are TRBV6-5 and TRBJ1-1; tentatively, D is TRBD1 (6 bases). The CDR3 length is 15 residues. Trimming cost V 5 bases and J 5 bases, with 18 bases left between them. Germline lookup yields CDR1 MNHEY and CDR2 SVGAGI. CDR3 nucleotide sequence: TGTGCCAGCAGTCTAGGGGGGGGCGCGGGAACTGAAGCTTTCTTT. The encoded protein is CASSLGGGAGTEAFF.

The chain combines TRBV6-5 with TRBJ2-7; 9 bases align to TRBD2. Germline CDR1 reads MNHEY; CDR2 reads SVGAGI. V lost 4 bases to trimming and J lost 4 bases; unmatched junction nucleotides: 8. This CDR3 comprises 15 residues. The CDR3 DNA is TGTGCCAGCAGTTGGACCGGGACTAGCATATACGAGCAGTACTTC. It codes for CASSWTGTSIYEQYF.

This sequence joins TRBV2 and TRBJ2-7; D may correspond to TRBD1 or TRBD2 (5 bases each). In germline, CDR1 is SNHLY, CDR2 FYNNEI. This CDR3 is built from 14 residues. Trimming removed 6 bases at V and 1 base at J, with 13 bases between. This CDR3 is CASSPGTKSYEQYF. The CDR3 nucleotides are TGTGCCAGCAGCCCCGGGACGAAATCCTACGAGCAGTACTTC.

This chain joins TRBV12-5 and TRBJ1-1; D is ambiguous. The CDR3 is 14 amino acids. In germline, CDR1 is LGHNT, CDR2 FRNRAP. Trimming stripped 6 bases from V and 0 bases from J, with 11 bases between. DNA for the CDR3: TGTGCTAGTGGGTCGGTGGGGTTGAACACTGAAGCTTTCTTT. This codes for CASGSVGLNTEAFF.